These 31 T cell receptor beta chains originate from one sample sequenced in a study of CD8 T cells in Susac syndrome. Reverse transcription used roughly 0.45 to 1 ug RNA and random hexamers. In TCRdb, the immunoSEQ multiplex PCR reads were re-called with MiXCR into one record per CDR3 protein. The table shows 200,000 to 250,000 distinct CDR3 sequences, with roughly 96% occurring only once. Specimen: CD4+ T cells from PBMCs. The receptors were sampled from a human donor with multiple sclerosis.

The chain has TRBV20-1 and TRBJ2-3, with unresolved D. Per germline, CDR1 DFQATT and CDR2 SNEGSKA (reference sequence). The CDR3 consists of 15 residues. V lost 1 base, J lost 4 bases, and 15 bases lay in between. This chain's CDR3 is CSARGTAHTADTQYF. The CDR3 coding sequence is TGCAGTGCTAGAGGGACGGCCCACACGGCAGATACGCAGTATTTT.

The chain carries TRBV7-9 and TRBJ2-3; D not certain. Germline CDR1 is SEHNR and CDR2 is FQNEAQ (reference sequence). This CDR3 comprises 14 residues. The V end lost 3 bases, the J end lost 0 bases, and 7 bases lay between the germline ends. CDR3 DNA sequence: TGTGCCAGCAGCTTGGGGAAAAGCACAGATACGCAGTATTTT. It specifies CASSLGKSTDTQYF. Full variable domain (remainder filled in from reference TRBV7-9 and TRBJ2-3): DTGVSQNPRHKITKRGQNVTFRCDPISEHNRLYWYRQTLGQGPEFLTYFQNEAQLEKSRLLSDRFSAERPKGSFSTLEIQRTEQGDSAMYLCASSLGKSTDTQYFGPGTRLTVL.

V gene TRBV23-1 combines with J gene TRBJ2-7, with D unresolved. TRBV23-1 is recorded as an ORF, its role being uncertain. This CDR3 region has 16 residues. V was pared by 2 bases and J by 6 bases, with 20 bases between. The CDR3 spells CASSQTMDPPDGEQYF. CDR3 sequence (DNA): TGCGCCAGCAGTCAAACGATGGACCCCCCCGATGGCGAGCAGTACTTC.

The CDR3 region has the DNA TGCAGCGGGGGTGTTGGACCAGAAGCAGGCTACACCTTC. This codes for CSGGVGPEAGYTF. This chain joins TRBV29-1 and TRBJ1-2; no clear D. The CDR3 runs to 13 residues. V was cut by 7 bases and J by 8 bases, with 20 bases left in between. Germline V lookup: CDR1 SQVTM, CDR2 ANQGSEA.

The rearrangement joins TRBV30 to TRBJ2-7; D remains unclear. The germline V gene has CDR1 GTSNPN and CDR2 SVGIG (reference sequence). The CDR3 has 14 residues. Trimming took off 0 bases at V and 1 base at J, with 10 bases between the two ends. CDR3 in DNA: TGTGCCTGGAGTGTACTCAGGAGATCCTACGAGCAGTACTTC. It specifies CAWSVLRRSYEQYF.

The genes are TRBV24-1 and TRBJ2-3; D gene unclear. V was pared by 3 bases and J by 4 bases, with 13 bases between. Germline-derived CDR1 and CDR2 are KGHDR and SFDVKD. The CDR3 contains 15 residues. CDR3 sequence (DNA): TGTGCCACCAGTGATCCCCTCCACAATCCAGATACGCAGTATTTT. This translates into CATSDPLHNPDTQYF.

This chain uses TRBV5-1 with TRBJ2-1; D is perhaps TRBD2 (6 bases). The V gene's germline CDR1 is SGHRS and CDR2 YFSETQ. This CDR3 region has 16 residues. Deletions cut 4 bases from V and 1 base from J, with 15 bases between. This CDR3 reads CASSDSTGSSYNEQFF. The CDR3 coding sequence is TGCGCCAGCAGCGATAGTACCGGGAGTTCCTACAATGAGCAGTTCTTC.

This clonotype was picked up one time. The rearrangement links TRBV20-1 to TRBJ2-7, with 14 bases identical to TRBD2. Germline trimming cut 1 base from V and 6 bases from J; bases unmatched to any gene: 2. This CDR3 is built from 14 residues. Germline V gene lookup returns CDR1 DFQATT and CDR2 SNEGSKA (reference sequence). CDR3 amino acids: CSARAGLAGGEQYF. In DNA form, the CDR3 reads TGCAGTGCTAGAGCCGGACTAGCGGGGGGCGAGCAGTACTTC.

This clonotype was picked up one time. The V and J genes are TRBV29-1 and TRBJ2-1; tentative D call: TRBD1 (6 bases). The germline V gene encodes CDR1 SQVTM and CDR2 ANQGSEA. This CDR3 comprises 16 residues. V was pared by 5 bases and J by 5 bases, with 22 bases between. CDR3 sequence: CSVQPSGRGINNEQFF. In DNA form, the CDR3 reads TGCAGCGTTCAGCCTTCGGGCAGGGGAATTAACAATGAGCAGTTCTTC.

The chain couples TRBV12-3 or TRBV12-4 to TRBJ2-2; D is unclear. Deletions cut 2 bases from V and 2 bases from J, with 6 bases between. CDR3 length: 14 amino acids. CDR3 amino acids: CASSLPLNTGELFF. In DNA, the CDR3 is TGTGCCAGCAGTTTACCATTAAACACCGGGGAGCTGTTTTTT.

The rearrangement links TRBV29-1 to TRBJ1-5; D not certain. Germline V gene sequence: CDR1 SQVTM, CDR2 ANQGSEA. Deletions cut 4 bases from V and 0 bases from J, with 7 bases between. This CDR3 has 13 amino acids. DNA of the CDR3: TGCAGCGTTGTTGATAATAGCAATCAGCCCCAGCATTTT. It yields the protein CSVVDNSNQPQHF.

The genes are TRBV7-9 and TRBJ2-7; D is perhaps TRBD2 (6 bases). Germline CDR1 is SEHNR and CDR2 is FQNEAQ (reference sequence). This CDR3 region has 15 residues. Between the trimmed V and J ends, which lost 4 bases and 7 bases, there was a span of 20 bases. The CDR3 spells CASSSNMGGKGEQYF. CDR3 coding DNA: TGTGCCAGCAGCTCAAATATGGGGGGTAAGGGTGAGCAGTACTTC.

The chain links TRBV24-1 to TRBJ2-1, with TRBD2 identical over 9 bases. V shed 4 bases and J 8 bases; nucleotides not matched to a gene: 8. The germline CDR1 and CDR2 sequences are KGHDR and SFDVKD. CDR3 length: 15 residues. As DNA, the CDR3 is TGTGCCACCAGTGAGGGCGGGGGGGCCTCCGATGAGCAGTTCTTC. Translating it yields CATSEGGGASDEQFF.

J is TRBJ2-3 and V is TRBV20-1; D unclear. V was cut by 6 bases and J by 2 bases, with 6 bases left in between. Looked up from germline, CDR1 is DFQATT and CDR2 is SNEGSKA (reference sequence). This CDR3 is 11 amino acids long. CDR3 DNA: TGCAGTGCCGGTCCCACAGATACGCAGTATTTT. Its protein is CSAGPTDTQYF.

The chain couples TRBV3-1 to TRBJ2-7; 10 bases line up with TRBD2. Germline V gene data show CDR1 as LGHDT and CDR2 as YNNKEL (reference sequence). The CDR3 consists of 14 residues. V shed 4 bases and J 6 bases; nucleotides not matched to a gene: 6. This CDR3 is CASSLAGGRFEQYF. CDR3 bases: TGTGCCAGCAGCCTAGCGGGAGGAAGGTTCGAGCAGTACTTC.

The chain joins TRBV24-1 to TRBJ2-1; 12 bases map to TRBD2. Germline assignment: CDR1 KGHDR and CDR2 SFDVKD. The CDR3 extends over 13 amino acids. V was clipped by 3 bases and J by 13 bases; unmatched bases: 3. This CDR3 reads CATSDRTSGAQFF. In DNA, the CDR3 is TGTGCCACCAGTGATCGGACTAGCGGGGCACAGTTCTTC.

The CDR3 protein is CASSSGLAHNEQFF. The CDR3, as DNA: TGCGCCAGCAGTTCGGGACTAGCGCACAATGAGCAGTTCTTC. V is TRBV5-1 and J is TRBJ2-1; the match to TRBD2 covers 10 bases. The germline V gene encodes CDR1 SGHRS and CDR2 YFSETQ. There are 14 residues in the CDR3. V shed 5 bases, J shed 5 bases, and the junction held 4 bases outside the gene matches.

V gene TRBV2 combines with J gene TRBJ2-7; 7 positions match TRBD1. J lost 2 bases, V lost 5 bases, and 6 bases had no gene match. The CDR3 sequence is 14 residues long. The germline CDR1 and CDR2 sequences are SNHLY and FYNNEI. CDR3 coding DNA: TGTGCCAGCAGTATGGACAGGACGACCTACGAGCAGTACTTC. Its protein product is CASSMDRTTYEQYF.

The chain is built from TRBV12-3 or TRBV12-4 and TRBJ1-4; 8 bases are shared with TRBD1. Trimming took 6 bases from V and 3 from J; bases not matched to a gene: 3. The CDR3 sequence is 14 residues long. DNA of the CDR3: TGTGCCAGCAGCATACAGGGGGCTAATGAAAAACTGTTTTTT. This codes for CASSIQGANEKLFF.

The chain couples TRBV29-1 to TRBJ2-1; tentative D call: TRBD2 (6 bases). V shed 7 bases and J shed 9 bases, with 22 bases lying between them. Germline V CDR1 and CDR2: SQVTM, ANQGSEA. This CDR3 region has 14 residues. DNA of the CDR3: TGCAGCGGTACCTCATTGACTAGTAGAGCTGAGCAGTTCTTC. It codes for CSGTSLTSRAEQFF.

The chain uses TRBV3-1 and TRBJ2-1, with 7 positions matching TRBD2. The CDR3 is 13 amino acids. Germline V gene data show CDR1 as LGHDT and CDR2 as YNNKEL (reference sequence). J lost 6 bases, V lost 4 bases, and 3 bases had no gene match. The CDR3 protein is CASSRGRVNEQFF. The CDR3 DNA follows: TGTGCCAGCAGCCGCGGGAGAGTCAATGAGCAGTTCTTC.

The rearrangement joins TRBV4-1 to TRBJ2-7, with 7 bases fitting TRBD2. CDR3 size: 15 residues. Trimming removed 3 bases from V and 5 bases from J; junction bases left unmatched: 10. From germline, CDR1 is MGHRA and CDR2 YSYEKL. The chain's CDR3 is CASSQIGAGVNEQYF. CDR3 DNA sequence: TGCGCCAGCAGCCAGATAGGTGCGGGAGTCAACGAGCAGTACTTC.

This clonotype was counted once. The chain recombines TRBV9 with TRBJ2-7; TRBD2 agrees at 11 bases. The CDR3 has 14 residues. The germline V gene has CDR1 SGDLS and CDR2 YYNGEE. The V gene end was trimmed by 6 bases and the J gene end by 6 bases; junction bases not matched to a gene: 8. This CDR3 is CASNPSGGPSEQYF. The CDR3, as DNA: TGTGCCAGCAATCCTAGCGGGGGGCCGAGCGAGCAGTACTTC.

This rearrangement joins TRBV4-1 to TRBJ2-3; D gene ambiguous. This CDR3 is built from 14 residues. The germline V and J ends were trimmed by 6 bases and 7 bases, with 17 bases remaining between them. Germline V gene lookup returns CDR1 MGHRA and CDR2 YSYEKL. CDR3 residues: CASSPDVTWYTQYF. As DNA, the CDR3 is TGCGCCAGCAGTCCCGACGTGACTTGGTATACGCAGTATTTT.

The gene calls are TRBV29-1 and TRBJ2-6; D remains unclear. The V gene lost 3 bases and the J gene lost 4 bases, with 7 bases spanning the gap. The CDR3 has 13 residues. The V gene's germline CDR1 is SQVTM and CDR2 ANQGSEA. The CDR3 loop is CSVDPGGANVLTF. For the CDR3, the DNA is TGCAGCGTTGACCCCGGAGGGGCCAACGTCCTGACTTTC.

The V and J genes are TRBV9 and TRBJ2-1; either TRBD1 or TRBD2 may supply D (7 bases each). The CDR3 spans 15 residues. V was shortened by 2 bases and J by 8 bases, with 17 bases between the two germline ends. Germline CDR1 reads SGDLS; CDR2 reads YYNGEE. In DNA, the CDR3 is TGTGCCAGCAGCGTTCAGGGGGGGACATTACATGAGCAGTTCTTC. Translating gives CASSVQGGTLHEQFF.

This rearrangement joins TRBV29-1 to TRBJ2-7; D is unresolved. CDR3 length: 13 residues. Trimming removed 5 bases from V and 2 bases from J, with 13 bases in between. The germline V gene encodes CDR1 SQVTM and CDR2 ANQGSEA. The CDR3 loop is CSVLAESPYEQYF. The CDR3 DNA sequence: TGCAGCGTTCTGGCGGAGTCCCCCTACGAGCAGTACTTC.

This CDR3 reads CSVDRRTEAFF. The CDR3 nucleotides read TGCAGCGTTGACAGAAGGACTGAAGCTTTCTTT. This chain uses TRBV29-1 with TRBJ1-1; D is uncertain. Germline lookup yields CDR1 SQVTM and CDR2 ANQGSEA. The CDR3 spans 11 residues. V lost 3 bases and J lost 5, with 7 bases in between. Based on the CDR3 plus reference TRBV29-1 and TRBJ1-1, the full variable domain is SAVISQKPSRDICQRGTSLTIQCQVDSQVTMMFWYRQQPGQSLTLIATANQGSEATYESGFVIDKFPISRPNLTFSTLTVSNMSPEDSSIYLCSVDRRTEAFFGQGTRLTVV.

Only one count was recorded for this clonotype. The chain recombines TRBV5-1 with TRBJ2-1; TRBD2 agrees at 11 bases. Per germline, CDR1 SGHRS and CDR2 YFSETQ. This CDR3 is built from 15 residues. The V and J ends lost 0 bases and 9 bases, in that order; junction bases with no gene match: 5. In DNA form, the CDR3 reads TGCGCCAGCAGCTTGGAGGTAGCGGGAGGGTTTGAGCAGTTCTTC. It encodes CASSLEVAGGFEQFF.

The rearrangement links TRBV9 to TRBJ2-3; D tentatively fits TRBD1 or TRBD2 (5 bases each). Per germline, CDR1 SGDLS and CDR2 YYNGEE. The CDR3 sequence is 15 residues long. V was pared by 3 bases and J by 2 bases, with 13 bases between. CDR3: CASSARRGATDTQYF. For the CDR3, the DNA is TGTGCCAGCAGCGCTCGAAGAGGGGCCACAGATACGCAGTATTTT.

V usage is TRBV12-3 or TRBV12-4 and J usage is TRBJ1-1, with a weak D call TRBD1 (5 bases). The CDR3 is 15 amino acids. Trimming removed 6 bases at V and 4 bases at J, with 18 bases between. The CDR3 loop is CASSPETRGGTEAFF. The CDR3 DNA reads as TGTGCCAGCAGCCCCGAGACGAGGGGCGGCACTGAAGCTTTCTTT.